This T cell receptor (beta chain) was captured by sequencing in a study of blood T cell repertoires in COVID-19. Clinical history reported by participants formed the basis on which cohorts were assigned. This clone was seen once. Profiling relied on immunoSEQ multiplex PCR, and the TCRdb table lists in-frame clones only, not all of them. The sample records fewer than 450,000 clones, about 90% being singletons. The CDR3 has 15 residues. Trimming removed 5 bases from V and 3 bases from J, with 15 bases in between. CDR1 and CDR2 (germline): SGHTA, FQGNSA. Sequenced: PBMCs or T cells enriched from blood (not recorded which). V gene TRBV7-2 combines with J gene TRBJ2-3, with D possibly matching TRBD2 (6 bases). The receptor comes from a man between 18 and 35 years old who had recovered from COVID-19. The CDR3 sequence is CASSPTGLRTDTQYF. In DNA, the CDR3 is TGTGCCAGCAGCCCGACGGGACTCCGGACAGATACGCAGTATTTT.